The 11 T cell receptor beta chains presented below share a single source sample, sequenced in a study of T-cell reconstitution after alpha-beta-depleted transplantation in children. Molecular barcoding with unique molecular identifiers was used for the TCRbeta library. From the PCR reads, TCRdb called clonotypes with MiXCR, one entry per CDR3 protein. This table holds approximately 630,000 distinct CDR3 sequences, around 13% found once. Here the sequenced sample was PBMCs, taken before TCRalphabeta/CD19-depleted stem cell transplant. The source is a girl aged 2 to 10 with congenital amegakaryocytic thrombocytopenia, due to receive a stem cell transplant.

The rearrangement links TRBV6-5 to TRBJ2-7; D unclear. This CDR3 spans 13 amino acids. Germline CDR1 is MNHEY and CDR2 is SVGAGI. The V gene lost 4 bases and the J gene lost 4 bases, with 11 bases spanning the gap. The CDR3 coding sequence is TGTGCCAGCAGTTCGACTGAATGGTACGAGCAGTACTTC. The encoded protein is CASSSTEWYEQYF.

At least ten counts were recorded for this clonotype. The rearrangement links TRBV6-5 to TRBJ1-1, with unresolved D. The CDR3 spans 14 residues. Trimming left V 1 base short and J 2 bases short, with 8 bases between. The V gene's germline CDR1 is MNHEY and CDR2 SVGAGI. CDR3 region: CASSYYGPNTEAFF. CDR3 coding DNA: TGTGCCAGCAGTTACTATGGGCCTAACACTGAAGCTTTCTTT.

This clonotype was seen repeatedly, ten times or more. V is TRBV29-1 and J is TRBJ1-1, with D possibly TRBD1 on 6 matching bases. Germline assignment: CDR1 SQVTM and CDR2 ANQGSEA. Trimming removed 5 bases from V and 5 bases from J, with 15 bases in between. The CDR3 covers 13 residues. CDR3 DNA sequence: TGCAGCGTTCTCACAGGGCGGCGGACTGAAGCTTTCTTT. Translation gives CSVLTGRRTEAFF.

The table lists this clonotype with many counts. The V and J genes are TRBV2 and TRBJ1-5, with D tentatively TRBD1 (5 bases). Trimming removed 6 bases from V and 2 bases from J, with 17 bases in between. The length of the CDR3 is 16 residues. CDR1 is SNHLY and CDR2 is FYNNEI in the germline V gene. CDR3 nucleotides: TGTGCCAGCAGATTGGGACGGACCAAGGGCAATCAGCCCCAGCATTTT. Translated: CASRLGRTKGNQPQHF.

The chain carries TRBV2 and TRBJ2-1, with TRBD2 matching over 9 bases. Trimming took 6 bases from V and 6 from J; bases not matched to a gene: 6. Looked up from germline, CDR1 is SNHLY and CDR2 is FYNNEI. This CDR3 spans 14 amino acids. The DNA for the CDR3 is TGTGCCAGCAGCGTAGCGGGAGAGGTCAATGAGCAGTTCTTC. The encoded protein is CASSVAGEVNEQFF.

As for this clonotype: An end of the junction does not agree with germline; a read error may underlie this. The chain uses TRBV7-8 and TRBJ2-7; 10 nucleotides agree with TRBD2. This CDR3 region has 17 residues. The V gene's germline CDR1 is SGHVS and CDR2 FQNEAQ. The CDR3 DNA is TGTGCCAGCAGCTTAGATGGAGCGGGAGGGTCTCCGTACGAGCCGTACTTC. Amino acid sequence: CASSLDGAGGSPYEPYF.

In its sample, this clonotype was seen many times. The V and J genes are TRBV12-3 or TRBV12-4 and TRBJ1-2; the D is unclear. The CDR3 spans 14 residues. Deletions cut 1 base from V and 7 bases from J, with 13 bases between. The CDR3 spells CASSLGLPVGGYTF. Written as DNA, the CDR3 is TGTGCCAGCAGTTTAGGTCTGCCGGTGGGTGGCTACACCTTC.

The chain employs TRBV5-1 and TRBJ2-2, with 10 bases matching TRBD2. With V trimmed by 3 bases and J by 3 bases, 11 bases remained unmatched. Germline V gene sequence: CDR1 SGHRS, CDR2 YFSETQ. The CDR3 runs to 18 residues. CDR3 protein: CASSWRLAGPTDTGELFF. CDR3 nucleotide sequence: TGCGCCAGCAGCTGGCGACTAGCGGGTCCTACCGACACCGGGGAGCTGTTTTTT.

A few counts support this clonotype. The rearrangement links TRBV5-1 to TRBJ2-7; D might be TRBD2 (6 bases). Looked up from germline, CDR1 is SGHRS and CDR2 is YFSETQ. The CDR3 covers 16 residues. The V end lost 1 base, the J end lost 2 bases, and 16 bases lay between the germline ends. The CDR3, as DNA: TGCGCCAGCAGCTTGCGGTCGCGGGACGAGACCTACGAGCAGTACTTC. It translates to CASSLRSRDETYEQYF.

CDR3 in amino acids: CASRPGTAETQYF. CDR3 sequence (DNA): TGTGCCAGCAGACCTGGGACAGCAGAGACCCAGTACTTC. The chain carries TRBV12-3 or TRBV12-4 and TRBJ2-5, with TRBD1 identical over 7 bases. Trimming removed 6 bases from V and 4 bases from J; junction bases left unmatched: 5. The CDR3 contains 13 residues.

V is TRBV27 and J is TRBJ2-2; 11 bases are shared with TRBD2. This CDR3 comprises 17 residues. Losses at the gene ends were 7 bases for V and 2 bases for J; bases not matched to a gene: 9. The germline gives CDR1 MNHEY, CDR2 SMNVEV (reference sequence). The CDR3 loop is CASTLTGLAVNTGELFF. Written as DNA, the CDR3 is TGTGCCAGCACTCTCACGGGACTAGCGGTTAACACCGGGGAGCTGTTTTTT.